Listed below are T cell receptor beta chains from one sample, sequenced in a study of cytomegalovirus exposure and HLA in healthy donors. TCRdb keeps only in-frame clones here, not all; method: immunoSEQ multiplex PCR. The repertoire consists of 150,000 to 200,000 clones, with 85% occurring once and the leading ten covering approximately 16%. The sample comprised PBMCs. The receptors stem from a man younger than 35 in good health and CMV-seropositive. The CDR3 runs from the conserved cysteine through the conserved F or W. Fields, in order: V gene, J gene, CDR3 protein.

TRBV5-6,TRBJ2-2,CASSLTRVGELFF
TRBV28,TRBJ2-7,CASSSYPTGGSSYEQYF
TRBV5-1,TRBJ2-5,CASSLAGQGLETQYF
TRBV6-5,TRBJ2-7,CASRPGLAGYEQYF
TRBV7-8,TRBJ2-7,CASSLTTSGGDAQYF
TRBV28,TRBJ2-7,CASSLTGAFFYEQYF
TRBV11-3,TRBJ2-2,CASSGGGMLAGELFF
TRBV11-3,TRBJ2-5,CASSLGERETQYF
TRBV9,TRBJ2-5,CASSATGSRETQYF
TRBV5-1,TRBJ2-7,CASSLGDRGTYEQYF
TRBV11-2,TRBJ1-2,CASSFGNYGYTF
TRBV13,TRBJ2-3,CASSPTRDTQYF
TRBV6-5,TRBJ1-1,CASSYSFREEAFF
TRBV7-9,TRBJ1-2,CASSLGQVNYGYTF
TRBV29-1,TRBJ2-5,CSVVFVRETQYF
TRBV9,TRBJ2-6,CASSVTTGANVLTF
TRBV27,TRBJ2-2,CASSPSVDTGELFF
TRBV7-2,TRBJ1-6,CASSSTILSPLHF
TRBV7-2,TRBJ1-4,CASSHRGTTNEKLFF
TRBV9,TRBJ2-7,CASSVAGGRDEQYF
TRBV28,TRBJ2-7,CASSSGHLEEQYF
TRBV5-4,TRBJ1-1,CASSSPGNAEAFF
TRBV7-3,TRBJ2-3,CASSQFGGGAEDTQYF
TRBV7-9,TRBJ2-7,CASSLDRAGGEQYF
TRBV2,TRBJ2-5,CASRPTSGGKETQYF
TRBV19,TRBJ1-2,CASSIDLTARPTLNYGYTF
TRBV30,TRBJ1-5,CAWSVTITGAPDGPQHF
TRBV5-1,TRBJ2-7,CASSLGVGGSHEQYF
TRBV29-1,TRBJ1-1,CSGSYTLRDTEAFF
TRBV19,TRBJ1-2,CASRPGTGYGYTF
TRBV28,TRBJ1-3,CASSWGGSGNTIYF
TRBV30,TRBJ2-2,CACTWTGGTGELFF
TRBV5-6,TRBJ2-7,CASSLAKLGHSYEQYF
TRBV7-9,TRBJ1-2,CASSFAGGAGGYTF
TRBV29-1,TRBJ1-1,CSVVGYGGLAFF
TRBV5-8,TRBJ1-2,CASREPGTGGVRGYGYTF
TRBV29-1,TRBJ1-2,CSIIDRRPYGYTF
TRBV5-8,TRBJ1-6,CASSYRVENSPLHF
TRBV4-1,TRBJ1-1,CASSPRGLLFTNTEAFF
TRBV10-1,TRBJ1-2,CASSESRGIGYTF
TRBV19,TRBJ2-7,CAIFSIHEQYF
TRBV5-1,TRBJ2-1,CASSEGHNEQFF
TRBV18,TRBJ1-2,CASSPDGRGLSGGYTF
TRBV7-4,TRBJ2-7,CASSVEWFWTGSYEQYF
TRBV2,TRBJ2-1,CASAPGLASYNEQFF
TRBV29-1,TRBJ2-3,CSVEDSRGTDTQYF
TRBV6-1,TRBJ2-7,CASSEALVGDEQYF
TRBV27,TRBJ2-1,CASSPGTSGYNEQFF
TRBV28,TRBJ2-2,CASRGGLAGTGELFF
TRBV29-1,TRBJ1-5,CSVIWGAGNQPQHF
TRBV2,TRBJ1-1,CASSAYTEAFF
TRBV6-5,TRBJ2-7,CASSYSTGAYEQYF
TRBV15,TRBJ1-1,CATSRDRGGNTEAFF
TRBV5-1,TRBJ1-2,CASSLMTGGLYGYTF
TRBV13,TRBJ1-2,CASGTGVVYGYTF
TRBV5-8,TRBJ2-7,CASTRRQVPEQYF
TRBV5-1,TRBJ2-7,CASSLGTGGNEQYF
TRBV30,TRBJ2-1,CAWSPGTSGRDEQFF
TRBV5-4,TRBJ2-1,CASQADRHREQFF
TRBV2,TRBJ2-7,CASSLSTSGVGEQYF